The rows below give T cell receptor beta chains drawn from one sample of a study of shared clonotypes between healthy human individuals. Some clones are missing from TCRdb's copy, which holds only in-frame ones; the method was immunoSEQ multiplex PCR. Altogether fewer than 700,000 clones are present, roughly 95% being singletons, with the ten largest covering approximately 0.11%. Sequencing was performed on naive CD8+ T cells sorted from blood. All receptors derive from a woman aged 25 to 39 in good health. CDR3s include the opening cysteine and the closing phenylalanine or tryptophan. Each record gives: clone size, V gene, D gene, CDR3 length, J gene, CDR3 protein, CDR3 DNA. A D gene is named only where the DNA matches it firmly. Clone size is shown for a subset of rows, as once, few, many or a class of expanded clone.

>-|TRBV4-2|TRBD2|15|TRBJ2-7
CASSQGLADTYEQYF
TGTGCCAGCAGCCAAGGACTAGCAGACACCTACGAGCAGTACTTC
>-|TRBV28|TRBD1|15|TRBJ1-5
CASTTGQGWRQPQHF
TGTGCCAGCACTACCGGACAGGGGTGGCGTCAGCCCCAGCATTTT
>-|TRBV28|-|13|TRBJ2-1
CASSFERYNEQFF
TGTGCCAGCAGTTTCGAGCGATACAATGAGCAGTTCTTC
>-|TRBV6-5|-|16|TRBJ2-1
CASSSLPIRKYNEQFF
TGTGCCAGCAGTTCCCTCCCTATCAGGAAATACAATGAGCAGTTCTTC
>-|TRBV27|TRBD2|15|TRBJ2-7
CASSLSEPSGGEQYF
TGTGCCAGCAGTTTATCTGAACCTAGCGGGGGCGAGCAGTACTTC
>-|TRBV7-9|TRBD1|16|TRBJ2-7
CASSFPGQESSYEQYF
TGTGCCAGCAGCTTTCCGGGACAGGAGAGCTCCTACGAGCAGTACTTC
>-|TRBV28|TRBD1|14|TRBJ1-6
CASSQTGLGSPLHF
TGTGCCAGCAGCCAGACAGGGTTAGGGTCACCCCTCCACTTT
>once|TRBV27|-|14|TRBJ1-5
CASSFRDSNQPQHF
TGTGCCAGCAGTTTTCGGGATAGCAATCAGCCCCAGCATTTT
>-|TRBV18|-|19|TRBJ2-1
CASLPQNSRGGDLRHEQFF
TGTGCCAGCTTACCGCAGAACTCCAGGGGAGGTGACCTTCGGCATGAGCAGTTCTTC
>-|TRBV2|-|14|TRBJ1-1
CASSVPPMNTEAFF
TGTGCCAGCAGTGTACCGCCAATGAACACTGAAGCTTTCTTT
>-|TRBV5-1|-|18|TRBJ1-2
CASSPVRDKFPLRAGYTF
TGCGCCAGCAGCCCAGTCCGGGACAAATTCCCTCTCCGGGCTGGCTACACCTTC
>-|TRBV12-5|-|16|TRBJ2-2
CASGLNILGGTGELFF
TGTGCTAGTGGTTTGAATATTCTCGGGGGAACCGGGGAGCTGTTTTTT
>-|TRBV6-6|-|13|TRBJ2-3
CASSRANTDTQYF
TGTGCCAGCAGTAGGGCCAATACAGATACGCAGTATTTT
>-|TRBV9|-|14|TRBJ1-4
CASSAETFNEKLFF
TGTGCCAGCAGCGCCGAAACTTTTAATGAAAAACTGTTTTTT
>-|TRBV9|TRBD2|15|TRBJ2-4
CASSDRLAGENIQYF
TGTGCCAGCAGCGACAGACTAGCGGGGGAAAACATTCAGTACTTC
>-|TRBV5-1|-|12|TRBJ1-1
CASSLGIDEAFF
TGCGCCAGCAGCTTGGGAATAGATGAAGCTTTCTTT
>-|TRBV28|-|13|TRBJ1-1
CASSGFPGTEAFF
TGTGCCAGCTCGGGCTTCCCGGGGACTGAAGCTTTCTTT
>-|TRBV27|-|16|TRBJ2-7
CASSLSAGESSYEQYF
TGTGCCAGCAGTTTATCGGCAGGGGAGAGCTCCTACGAGCAGTACTTC
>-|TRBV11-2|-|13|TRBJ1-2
CASSQWTEYGYTF
TGTGCCAGCAGCCAATGGACAGAGTATGGCTACACCTTC
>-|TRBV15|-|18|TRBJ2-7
CATSTTDDGTIRSYEQYF
TGTGCCACCAGCACGACGGATGACGGGACAATTCGCTCCTACGAGCAGTACTTC
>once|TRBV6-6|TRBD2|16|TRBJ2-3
CASRGYSSGSTDTQYF
TGTGCCAGCAGGGGATATTCTAGCGGTAGCACAGATACGCAGTATTTT
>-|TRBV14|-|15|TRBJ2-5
CASSQGGGIRETQYF
TGTGCCAGCAGCCAAGGAGGCGGGATTAGGGAGACCCAGTACTTC
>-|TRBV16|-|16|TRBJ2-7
CASSRSGGDSFYEQYF
TGTGCCAGCAGCCGCTCAGGGGGGGACTCTTTTTACGAGCAGTACTTC
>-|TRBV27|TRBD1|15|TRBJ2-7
CASSFTGDSSYEQYF
TGTGCCAGCAGTTTTACAGGGGATAGCTCCTACGAGCAGTACTTC
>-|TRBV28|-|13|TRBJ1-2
CASSFRINYGYTF
TGTGCCAGCAGTTTCAGAATTAACTATGGCTACACCTTC
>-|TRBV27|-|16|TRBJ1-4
CASSLFGGATNEKLFF
TGTGCCAGCAGTTTATTCGGGGGTGCAACTAATGAAAAACTGTTTTTT
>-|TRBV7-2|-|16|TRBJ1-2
CASSLAGEGWDYGYTF
TGTGCCAGCAGCTTAGCGGGCGAGGGTTGGGACTATGGCTACACCTTC
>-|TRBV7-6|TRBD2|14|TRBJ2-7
CASSFVAGEDEQYF
TGTGCCAGCAGCTTTGTCGCGGGAGAGGACGAGCAGTACTTC
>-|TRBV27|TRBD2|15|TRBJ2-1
CASSLLAGGSNEQFF
TGTGCCAGCAGTTTGCTAGCGGGAGGAAGTAATGAGCAGTTCTTC
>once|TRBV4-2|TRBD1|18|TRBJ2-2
CASSREGQGVYATGELFF
TGTGCCAGCAGCCGAGAGGGACAGGGGGTTTATGCCACCGGGGAGCTGTTTTTT
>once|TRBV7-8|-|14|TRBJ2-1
CASSLEEYFNEQFF
TGTGCCAGCAGCTTAGAGGAGTATTTCAATGAGCAGTTCTTC
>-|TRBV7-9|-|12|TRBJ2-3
CASSPTTDTQYF
TGTGCCAGCAGTCCTACTACAGATACGCAGTATTTT
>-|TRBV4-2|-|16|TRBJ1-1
CASSQGTASENTEAFF
TGTGCCAGCAGCCAAGGGACAGCCTCAGAGAACACTGAAGCTTTCTTT
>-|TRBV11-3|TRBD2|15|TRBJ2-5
CASSLGREGQETQYF
TGTGCCAGCAGCTTAGGGCGGGAGGGCCAAGAGACCCAGTACTTC
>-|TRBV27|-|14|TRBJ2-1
CASRRDTSYNEQFF
TGTGCCAGCAGGCGGGATACCTCCTACAATGAGCAGTTCTTC
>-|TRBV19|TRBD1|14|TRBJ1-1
CASSFRDRASEAFF
TGTGCCAGTAGTTTCCGGGACAGGGCTTCTGAAGCTTTCTTT
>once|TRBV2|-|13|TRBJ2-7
CASSEGRPHEQYF
TGTGCCAGCAGTGAGGGCAGGCCCCACGAGCAGTACTTC
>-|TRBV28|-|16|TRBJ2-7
CASSFQIDTRSYEQYF
TGTGCCAGCAGTTTCCAGATCGACACGCGCTCCTACGAGCAGTACTTC
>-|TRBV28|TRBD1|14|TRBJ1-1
CASSVQGVGTEAFF
TGTGCCAGCAGTGTACAGGGGGTGGGCACTGAAGCTTTCTTT
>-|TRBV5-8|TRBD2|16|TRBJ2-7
CASSLTSGVDLYEQYF
TGTGCCAGCAGCTTGACTAGCGGGGTGGATCTCTACGAGCAGTACTTC
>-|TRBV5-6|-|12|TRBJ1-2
CASSSEGYGYTF
TGTGCCAGCAGCTCCGAGGGTTATGGCTACACCTTC
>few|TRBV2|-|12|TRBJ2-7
CATQRDRYEQYF
TGTGCCACTCAAAGGGATCGGTACGAGCAGTACTTC
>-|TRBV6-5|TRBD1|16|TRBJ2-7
CASSYSSGTGGYEQYF
TGTGCCAGCAGTTACTCGTCCGGGACAGGGGGTTACGAGCAGTACTTC
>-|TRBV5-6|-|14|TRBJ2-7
CASSLGGGSYEQYF
TGTGCCAGCAGCTTGGGAGGCGGATCCTACGAGCAGTACTTC
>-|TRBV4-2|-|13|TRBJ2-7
CASSGADSYEQYF
TGTGCCAGCAGCGGTGCGGACTCCTACGAGCAGTACTTC
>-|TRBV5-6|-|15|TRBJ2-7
CASSMGTGPTYEQYF
TGTGCCAGCAGCATGGGGACGGGGCCCACCTACGAGCAGTACTTC
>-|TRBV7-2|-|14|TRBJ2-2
CASSLLGIAGELFF
TGTGCCAGCAGCTTGTTAGGTATCGCCGGGGAGCTGTTTTTT
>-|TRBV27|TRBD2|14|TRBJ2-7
CASGNMGLATEQYF
TGTGCCAGCGGAAACATGGGACTAGCTACCGAGCAGTACTTC
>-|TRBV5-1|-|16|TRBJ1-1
CASSLDFRGLNTEAFF
TGCGCCAGCAGCTTGGACTTCCGAGGATTGAACACTGAAGCTTTCTTT
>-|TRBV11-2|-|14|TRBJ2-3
CASSLEYGTDTQYF
TGTGCCAGCAGCTTGGAGTACGGCACAGATACGCAGTATTTT
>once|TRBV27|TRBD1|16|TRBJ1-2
CASSYLGQPTNYGYTF
TGTGCCAGCAGCTACTTGGGACAGCCGACTAACTATGGCTACACCTTC
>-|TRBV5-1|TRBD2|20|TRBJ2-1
CASSLDPLAGGRSSYNEQFF
TGCGCCAGCAGCTTGGATCCCCTAGCGGGAGGGCGGAGCTCCTACAATGAGCAGTTCTTC
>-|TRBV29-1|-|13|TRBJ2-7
CSVVHMHSYEQYF
TGCAGCGTTGTTCATATGCACTCCTACGAGCAGTACTTC